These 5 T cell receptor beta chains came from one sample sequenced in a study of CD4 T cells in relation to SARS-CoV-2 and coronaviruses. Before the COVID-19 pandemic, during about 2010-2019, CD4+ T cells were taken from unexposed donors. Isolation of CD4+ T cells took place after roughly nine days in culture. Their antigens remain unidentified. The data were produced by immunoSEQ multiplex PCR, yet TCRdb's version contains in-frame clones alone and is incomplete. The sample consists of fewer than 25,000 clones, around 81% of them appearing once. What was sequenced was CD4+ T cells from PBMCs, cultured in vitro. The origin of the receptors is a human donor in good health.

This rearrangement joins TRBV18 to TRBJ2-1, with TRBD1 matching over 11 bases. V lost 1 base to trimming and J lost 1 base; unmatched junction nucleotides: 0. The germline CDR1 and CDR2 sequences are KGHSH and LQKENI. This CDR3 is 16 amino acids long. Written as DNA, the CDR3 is TGTGCCAGCTCACCACGGGACAGGGGGTCCTACAATGAGCAGTTCTTC. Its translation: CASSPRDRGSYNEQFF.

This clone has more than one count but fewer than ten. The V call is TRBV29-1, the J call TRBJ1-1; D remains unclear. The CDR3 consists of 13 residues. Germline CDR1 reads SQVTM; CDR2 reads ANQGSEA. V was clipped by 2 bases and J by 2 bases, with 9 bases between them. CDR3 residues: CSVEPGSNTEAFF. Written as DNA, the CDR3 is TGCAGCGTTGAACCAGGTTCAAACACTGAAGCTTTCTTT.

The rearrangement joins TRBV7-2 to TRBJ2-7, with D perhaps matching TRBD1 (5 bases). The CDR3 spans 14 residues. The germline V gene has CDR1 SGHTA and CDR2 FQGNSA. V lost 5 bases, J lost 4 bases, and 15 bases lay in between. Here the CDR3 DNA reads TGTGCCAGCAGCCCAGGTGGGGCGTCTTACGAGCAGTACTTC. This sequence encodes CASSPGGASYEQYF. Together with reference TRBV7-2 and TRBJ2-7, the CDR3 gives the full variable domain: GAGVSQSPSNKVTEKGKDVELRCDPISGHTALYWYRQSLGQGLEFLIYFQGNSAPDKSGLPSDRFSAERTGGSVSTLTIQRTQQEDSAVYLCASSPGGASYEQYFGPGTRLTVT.

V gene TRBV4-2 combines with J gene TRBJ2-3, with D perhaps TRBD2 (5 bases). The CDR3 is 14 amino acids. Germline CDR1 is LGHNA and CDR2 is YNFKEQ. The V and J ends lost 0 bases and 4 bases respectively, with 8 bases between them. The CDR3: CASSQDMGADTQYF. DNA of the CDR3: TGTGCCAGCAGCCAAGATATGGGAGCAGATACGCAGTATTTT.

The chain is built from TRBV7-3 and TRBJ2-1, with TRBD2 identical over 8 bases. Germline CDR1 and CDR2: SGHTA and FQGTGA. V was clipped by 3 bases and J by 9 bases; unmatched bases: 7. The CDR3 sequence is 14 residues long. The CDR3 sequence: CASSLGLERSEQFF. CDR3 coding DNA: TGTGCCAGCAGCTTGGGACTAGAACGGAGTGAGCAGTTCTTC.